A selection of T cell receptor beta chains follows, all from one sample in a study of Ad26.COV2.S vaccination and SARS-CoV-2 variants. Sequenced by immunoSEQ multiplex PCR; TCRdb stores in-frame clones only, minus some. This table has 300,000 to 400,000 clones, about 85% appearing once. Here the sequenced sample was peripheral blood, taken in a trial of Ad26.COV2.S vaccine versus placebo. These receptors were collected from a person between 18 and 59 years old who received the Ad26.COV2.S COVID-19 vaccine or a placebo. Both conserved end residues are part of each CDR3. The D gene is left open where the match is weak. Clone sizes are given selectively: once, few, many, or a class where the clone is expanded.

j_gene | v_gene | abundance | d_gene | CDR3aa | CDR3nt
TRBJ2-1 | TRBV30 | . | . | CAWSRTGVQYEQFF | TGTGCCTGGAGTCGGACGGGGGTCCAATATGAGCAGTTCTTC
TRBJ1-3 | TRBV7-2 | . | TRBD1 | CASSSWTGKAGNTIYF | TGTGCCAGCAGCTCTTGGACAGGGAAAGCTGGAAACACCATATATTTT
TRBJ1-1 | TRBV15 | . | TRBD1 | CATSTTQGSDAFF | TGTGCCACCAGTACTACACAGGGGTCCGACGCTTTCTTT
TRBJ1-4 | TRBV15 | . | . | CATSRPGGGTNEKLFF | TGTGCCACCAGCAGGCCTGGCGGGGGGACTAATGAAAAACTGTTTTTT
TRBJ2-3 | TRBV5-6 | . | TRBD1 | CASSLSRGQGIPDTQYF | TGTGCCAGCAGCTTGTCGCGCGGACAGGGCATTCCAGATACGCAGTATTTT
TRBJ1-1 | TRBV28 | . | . | CASSPPIVGPNTEAFF | TGTGCCAGCAGTCCCCCTATCGTGGGTCCGAACACTGAAGCTTTCTTT
TRBJ2-7 | TRBV4-3 | . | . | CASSQDEGATYEQYF | TGCGCCAGCAGCCAAGACGAAGGGGCTACTTACGAGCAGTACTTC
TRBJ1-5 | TRBV5-8 | . | . | CASSFPFGGRSNQPQHF | TGTGCCAGCAGCTTCCCCTTCGGGGGGCGAAGCAATCAGCCCCAGCATTTT
TRBJ1-6 | TRBV19 | . | TRBD1 | CASREFTGVGNSPLHF | TGTGCCAGCCGAGAATTTACAGGGGTAGGCAATTCACCCCTCCACTTT
TRBJ2-1 | TRBV6-2/TRBV6-3 | few | . | CASSLGAERHEQFF | TGTGCCAGCAGTCTCGGAGCTGAGAGGCATGAGCAGTTCTTC
TRBJ2-2 | TRBV29-1 | once | TRBD2 | CSVRSGGTNTGELFF | TGCAGCGTCCGTAGCGGGGGGACCAACACCGGGGAGCTGTTTTTT
TRBJ1-1 | TRBV29-1 | . | . | CSVSGQNTEAFF | TGCAGCGTTTCGGGACAGAACACTGAAGCTTTCTTT
TRBJ2-7 | TRBV27 | . | . | CASSLSPGSGYEQYF | TGTGCCAGCAGTTTATCACCCGGATCGGGCTACGAGCAGTACTTC
TRBJ1-3 | TRBV18 | . | . | CASSPPVRGSGNTIYF | TGTGCCAGCTCACCACCGGTCCGAGGGTCTGGAAACACCATATATTTT
TRBJ1-4 | TRBV19 | once | TRBD1 | CASSGNRGPTNEKLFF | TGTGCCAGTAGTGGAAACAGGGGCCCAACTAATGAAAAACTGTTTTTT
TRBJ2-7 | TRBV6-2/TRBV6-3 | . | . | CASSDRIYEQYF | TGTGCCAGCAGTGACAGGATCTACGAGCAGTACTTC
TRBJ2-4 | TRBV6-2/TRBV6-3 | . | TRBD1 | CASSARQGGHENIQYF | TGTGCCAGCAGTGCCCGACAGGGGGGACACGAAAACATTCAGTACTTC
TRBJ2-4 | TRBV19 | once | . | CASSIGPQGNIQYF | TGTGCCAGTAGTATAGGTCCACAGGGAAACATTCAGTACTTC
TRBJ2-5 | TRBV3-1/TRBV3-2 | . | . | CASSQDLASPGTQYF | TGTGCCAGCAGCCAAGATCTGGCTAGCCCTGGGACCCAGTACTTC
TRBJ1-6 | TRBV3-1/TRBV3-2 | . | TRBD1 | CASSSGTVPSPLHF | TGTGCCAGCAGCTCCGGGACAGTTCCGTCACCCCTCCACTTT
TRBJ1-5 | TRBV12-5 | . | TRBD1 | CASGSVPDRGDQPQHF | TGTGCTAGTGGTTCCGTCCCGGACAGGGGTGATCAGCCCCAGCATTTT
TRBJ2-1 | TRBV3-1/TRBV3-2 | . | TRBD2 | CASSQGEAGGRAEQFF | TGTGCCAGCAGCCAGGGCGAAGCGGGAGGGCGGGCTGAGCAGTTCTTC
TRBJ1-5 | TRBV18 | once | . | CASSRGDPSNQPQHF | TGTGCCAGCTCACGGGGGGACCCTAGCAATCAGCCCCAGCATTTT
TRBJ1-4 | TRBV11-2 | . | . | CASSPRSGVTEKLFF | TGTGCCAGCAGCCCCCGATCGGGGGTAACTGAAAAACTGTTTTTT
TRBJ2-7 | TRBV19 | . | TRBD2 | CASSSRAASGTSGYEQYF | TGTGCCAGTTCCTCCCGAGCGGCCAGCGGGACTAGCGGCTACGAGCAGTACTTC
TRBJ1-2 | TRBV20-1 | . | . | CSAGGGYTF | TGCAGTGCTGGGGGAGGCTACACCTTC